These 20 T cell receptor beta chains were sequenced from one sample in a study of molecular identifiers for immune sequencing clone quantification. TCRdb reprocessed the PCR reads via MiXCR and lists one record per CDR3 protein. The sample has about 510,000 distinct CDR3 sequences, 20% to 25% seen once. The sequenced sample was naive CD8+ T cells from blood, with Jurkat cell RNA spiked in. Subset reported: FACS-sorted CD8+CD4-CCR7+CD45RA+ naive T cells. The receptor source for this set is a human donor in good health. Some libraries in this study had Jurkat cell RNA spiked in.

This chain links TRBV21-1 with TRBJ2-7. TRBV21-1 is deemed a pseudogene. The CDR3 consists of 15 residues. CDR3 nucleotides: TGTGCCAGCAGCAAATCGTCAGCGAGAGCCTACGAGCAGTACTTC. Translated: CASSKSSARAYEQYF.

This clonotype appeared a few times. The chain joins TRBV4-3 to TRBJ2-7, with 10 bases that match TRBD1. This CDR3 has 14 amino acids. The J segment lost 3 bases and the V segment lost 3 bases, leaving 2 bases of the junction unmatched. Germline V gene sequence: CDR1 LGHNA, CDR2 YSLEER. For the CDR3, the DNA is TGCGCCAGCAGCCAGGGACAGGGGTTCTACGAGCAGTACTTC. This codes for CASSQGQGFYEQYF.

This clonotype has at least ten counts. The V and J genes are TRBV7-9 and TRBJ2-7; 9 bases align to TRBD1. Germline V gene lookup returns CDR1 SEHNR and CDR2 FQNEAQ (reference sequence). CDR3 length: 15 amino acids. With V trimmed by 6 bases and J by 4 bases, 10 bases remained unmatched. CDR3 sequence: CASSYAGQGEYEQYF. The CDR3 nucleotides are TGTGCCAGCAGTTACGCGGGACAGGGAGAGTACGAGCAGTACTTC.

This clonotype was counted at least ten times. The genes are TRBV27 and TRBJ2-7; D gene uncertain. CDR3 size: 14 residues. Germline values: CDR1 MNHEY, CDR2 SMNVEV (reference sequence). Trimming removed 4 bases at V and 0 bases at J, with 10 bases between. In DNA form, the CDR3 reads TGTGCCAGCAGTTCCGGACCGGGCTCCTACGAGCAGTACTTC. It encodes CASSSGPGSYEQYF.

This clonotype was found many times. The V and J genes are TRBV5-1 and TRBJ2-3; D is perhaps TRBD1 (6 bases). V was clipped by 4 bases and J by 5 bases, with 29 bases between them. Germline CDR1 reads SGHRS; CDR2 reads YFSETQ. The CDR3 extends over 19 amino acids. The CDR3 sequence is CASSPSPGTIREGGDTQYF. The CDR3 coding sequence is TGCGCCAGCAGCCCCAGTCCCGGGACAATAAGGGAAGGAGGAGATACGCAGTATTTT.

This clonotype was recorded many times. This chain uses TRBV28 with TRBJ2-1; 7 bases are shared with TRBD2. There are 16 residues in the CDR3. The germline gives CDR1 MDHEN, CDR2 SYDVKM. J lost 0 bases, V lost 3 bases, and 5 bases had no gene match. The CDR3 spells CASSLFSGFSYNEQFF. CDR3 sequence (DNA): TGTGCCAGCAGTTTGTTTAGCGGGTTCTCCTACAATGAGCAGTTCTTC.

This clonotype was detected ten times or more. The rearrangement links TRBV4-3 to TRBJ2-3; D is possibly TRBD1 (6 bases). The CDR3 loop spans 16 amino acids. The V gene's germline CDR1 is LGHNA and CDR2 YSLEER. With 0 bases removed from V and 2 bases from J, the gap between germline ends came to 12 bases. This CDR3 reads CASSQDGQKYTDTQYF. The CDR3 nucleotides read TGCGCCAGCAGCCAAGATGGACAGAAATACACAGATACGCAGTATTTT.

This clonotype was counted many times. The chain couples TRBV7-6 to TRBJ2-5; D remains unclear. Between the trimmed V and J ends, which lost 2 bases and 0 bases, there was a span of 7 bases. Germline values: CDR1 SGHVS, CDR2 FNYEAQ. This CDR3 is 14 amino acids long. DNA of the CDR3: TGTGCCAGCAGCTTACTCCAGAACCAAGAGACCCAGTACTTC. This encodes CASSLLQNQETQYF.

J is TRBJ1-2 and V is TRBV27, with a possible D match to TRBD1 (5 bases). The CDR3 covers 13 residues. The germline V and J ends were trimmed by 3 bases and 7 bases, with 12 bases remaining between them. Germline assignment: CDR1 MNHEY and CDR2 SMNVEV (reference sequence). The CDR3 is CASSFGQGGGYTF. The CDR3 DNA follows: TGTGCCAGCAGTTTTGGGCAGGGAGGTGGCTACACCTTC.

This clonotype was recorded at least ten times. The V and J genes are TRBV4-1 and TRBJ2-7, with TRBD2 as a possible D gene (5 bases). V was pared by 3 bases and J by 3 bases, with 12 bases between. This CDR3 contains 14 residues. The germline CDR1 and CDR2 sequences are MGHRA and YSYEKL. CDR3 protein: CASSHEGHNYEQYF. The CDR3 DNA reads TGCGCCAGCAGCCATGAGGGCCACAACTACGAGCAGTACTTC.

Details on this clonotype: Just one base apart from a much larger clone, this may be a read error. The missing conserved phenylalanine or tryptophan at the end of this CDR3 makes a read error likely. The chain employs TRBV12-3 or TRBV12-4 and TRBJ2-7, with D possibly matching TRBD2 (7 bases). The CDR3 is made up of 14 amino acids. V was shortened by 5 bases and J by 7 bases, with 18 bases between the two germline ends. CDR3 residues: CASSPTGRAMEQYL. As DNA, the CDR3 is TGTGCCAGCAGTCCCACAGGGAGGGCAATGGAGCAGTACCTC.

This clonotype was counted between two and nine times. The chain recombines TRBV12-3 or TRBV12-4 with TRBJ2-5; 11 nucleotides agree with TRBD2. V was clipped by 4 bases and J by 3 bases; unmatched bases: 1. This CDR3 region has 14 residues. The CDR3 nucleotides read TGTGCCAGCAGTTCGGGACTAGCGGAAGAGACCCAGTACTTC. This gives the protein CASSSGLAEETQYF.

In the case of this clonotype: A read error may explain this, as a much larger clone is one base away. The chain carries TRBV7-9 and TRBJ1-5, with TRBD1 as a possible D gene (5 bases). V shed 7 bases and J shed 6 bases, with 10 bases lying between them. Germline values: CDR1 SEHNR, CDR2 FQNEAQ (reference sequence). The CDR3 contains 12 residues. The DNA of the CDR3 is TGTGCCAGCACCGACGACAGTCAGCCCCAGCATTTT. It specifies CASTDDSQPQHF.

This clonotype occurred once. This may stem from a read error, because a much larger clone lies one nucleotide away. This CDR3 is missing its conserved last phenylalanine or tryptophan, likely due to a read error. This chain links TRBV6-1 with TRBJ1-4, with D tentatively TRBD1 (5 bases). The CDR3 sequence is 16 residues long. V shed 6 bases and J shed 5 bases, with 19 bases lying between them. Germline CDR1 reads MNHNS; CDR2 reads SASEGT. This CDR3 reads CASRSPDSSPNEKLFS. CDR3 DNA: TGTGCCAGCAGGAGCCCCGACAGTTCACCGAATGAAAAACTGTTTTCT.

This clonotype has a count of ten or more. The rearrangement links TRBV20-1 to TRBJ2-5, with D possibly matching TRBD2 (5 bases). The CDR3 contains 13 residues. Germline V gene lookup returns CDR1 DFQATT and CDR2 SNEGSKA (reference sequence). Trimming shortened V by 5 bases and J by 2 bases, and 12 bases separated the two germline ends. The CDR3 nucleotides read TGCAGTGCTGGAGCGGATGAGCAAGAGACCCAGTACTTC. This sequence encodes CSAGADEQETQYF.

This clonotype occurred many times. The chain recombines TRBV19 with TRBJ1-5; 7 bases match TRBD1. V lost 7 bases, J lost 6 bases, and 6 bases stayed unmatched. CDR3 length equals 13 residues. Germline lookup yields CDR1 LNHDA and CDR2 SQIVND (reference sequence). CDR3: CASTIGGFQPQHF. CDR3 DNA sequence: TGTGCCAGTACCATAGGGGGCTTTCAGCCCCAGCATTTT. Filled out from reference TRBV19 and TRBJ1-5, the complete variable domain reads DGGITQSPKYLFRKEGQNVTLSCEQNLNHDAMYWYRQDPGQGLRLIYYSQIVNDFQKGDIAEGYSVSREKKESFPLTVTSAQKNPTAFYLCASTIGGFQPQHFGDGTRLSIL.

The J gene is TRBJ1-2, the V gene TRBV10-3; D possibly corresponds to TRBD1 (6 bases). CDR3 length: 13 amino acids. Trimming left V 8 bases short and J 4 bases short, with 14 bases between. Germline V gives CDR1 ENHRY, CDR2 SYGVKD. The CDR3 reads CAIGSGVGYGYTF. Here the CDR3 DNA reads TGTGCCATCGGATCAGGGGTGGGCTATGGCTACACCTTC.

This clonotype was found a few times. The DNA of the CDR3 is TGCAGTGCTAGAGATCTTGCCGGGGACGAGCAGTACTTC. This sequence encodes CSARDLAGDEQYF. This sequence joins TRBV20-1 and TRBJ2-7, with D tentatively TRBD2 (5 bases). V was cut by 0 bases and J by 5 bases, with 11 bases left in between. CDR3 size: 13 residues. Germline V gives CDR1 DFQATT, CDR2 SNEGSKA (reference sequence).

The V and J genes are TRBV12-3 or TRBV12-4 and TRBJ2-1; TRBD2 agrees at 10 bases. This CDR3 is 13 amino acids long. The J segment lost 9 bases and the V segment lost 2 bases, leaving 1 base of the junction unmatched. The CDR3, as DNA: TGTGCCAGCAGTTTACTAGCGGGGGCTGAGCAGTTCTTC. Translating it yields CASSLLAGAEQFF.

This clonotype was observed once. The genes are TRBV5-5 and TRBJ2-7; TRBD2 matches 9 bases. The CDR3 is 16 residues long. Looked up from germline, CDR1 is SGHKS and CDR2 is YYEKEE (reference sequence). J was trimmed by 3 bases and V by 4 bases; bases with no gene match: 11. The CDR3 sequence: CASSGSAGGPGYEQYF. In DNA, the CDR3 is TGTGCCAGCAGCGGGTCTGCGGGAGGGCCGGGCTACGAGCAGTACTTC. Supplemented by reference TRBV5-5 and TRBJ2-7, the full variable domain reads DAGVTQSPTHLIKTRGQQVTLRCSPISGHKSVSWYQQVLGQGPQFIFQYYEKEERGRGNFPDRFSARQFPNYSSELNVNALLLGDSALYLCASSGSAGGPGYEQYFGPGTRLTVT.